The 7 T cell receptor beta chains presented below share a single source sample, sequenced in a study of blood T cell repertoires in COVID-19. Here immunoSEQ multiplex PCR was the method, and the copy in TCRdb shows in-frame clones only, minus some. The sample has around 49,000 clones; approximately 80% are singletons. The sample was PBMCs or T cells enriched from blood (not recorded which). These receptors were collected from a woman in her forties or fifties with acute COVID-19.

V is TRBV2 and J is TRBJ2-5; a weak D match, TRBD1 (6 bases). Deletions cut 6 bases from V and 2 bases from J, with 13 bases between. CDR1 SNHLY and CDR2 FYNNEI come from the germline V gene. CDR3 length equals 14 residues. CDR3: CASRMIRGQETQYF. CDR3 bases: TGTGCCAGCAGAATGATCAGGGGACAAGAGACCCAGTACTTC.

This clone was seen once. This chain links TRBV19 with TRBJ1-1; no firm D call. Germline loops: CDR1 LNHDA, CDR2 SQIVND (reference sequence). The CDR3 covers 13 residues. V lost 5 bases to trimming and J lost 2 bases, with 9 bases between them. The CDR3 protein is CASSLKSNTEAFF. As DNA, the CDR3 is TGTGCCAGTAGTTTAAAGAGTAACACTGAAGCTTTCTTT.

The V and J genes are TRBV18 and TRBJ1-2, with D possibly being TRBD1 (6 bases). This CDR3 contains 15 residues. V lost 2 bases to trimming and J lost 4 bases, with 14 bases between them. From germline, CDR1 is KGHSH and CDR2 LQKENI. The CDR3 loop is CASSPGGGDVYGYTF. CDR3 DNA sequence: TGTGCCAGCTCACCAGGAGGGGGGGATGTCTATGGCTACACCTTC.

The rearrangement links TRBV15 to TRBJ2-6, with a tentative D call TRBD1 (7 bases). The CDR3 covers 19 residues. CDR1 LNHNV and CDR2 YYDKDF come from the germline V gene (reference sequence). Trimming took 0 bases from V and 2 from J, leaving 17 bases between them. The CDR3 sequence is CATSRDRGLTGAGANVLTF. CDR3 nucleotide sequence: TGTGCCACCAGCAGAGATCGGGGGCTCACAGGGGCTGGGGCCAACGTCCTGACTTTC.

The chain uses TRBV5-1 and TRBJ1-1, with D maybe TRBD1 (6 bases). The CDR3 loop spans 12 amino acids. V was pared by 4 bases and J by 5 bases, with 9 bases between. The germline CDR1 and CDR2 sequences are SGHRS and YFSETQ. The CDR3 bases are TGCGCCAGCAGCGTGCAGGGGACTGAAGCTTTCTTT. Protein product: CASSVQGTEAFF.

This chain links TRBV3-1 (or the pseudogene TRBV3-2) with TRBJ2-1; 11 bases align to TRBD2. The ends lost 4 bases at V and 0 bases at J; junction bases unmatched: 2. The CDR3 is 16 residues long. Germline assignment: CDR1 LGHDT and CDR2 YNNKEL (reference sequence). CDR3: CASSLLAGGSYNEQFF. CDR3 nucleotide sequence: TGTGCCAGCAGCCTCCTAGCGGGGGGCTCCTACAATGAGCAGTTCTTC.

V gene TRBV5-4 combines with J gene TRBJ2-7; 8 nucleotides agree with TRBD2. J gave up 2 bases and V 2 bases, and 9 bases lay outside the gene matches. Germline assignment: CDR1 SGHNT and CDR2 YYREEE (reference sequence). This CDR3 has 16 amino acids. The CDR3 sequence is CASSFGGGKLTYEQYF. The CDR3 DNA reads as TGTGCCAGCAGCTTTGGCGGGGGGAAGTTAACCTACGAGCAGTACTTC.